This TCR beta chain was obtained from a study of cytomegalovirus exposure and HLA in healthy donors. PCR amplification relied on 60 Vbeta primers (plus 13 Jbeta primers). This table comes from immunoSEQ multiplex PCR, and its TCRdb copy is limited to in-frame clones, with some not included. The sample shows some 160,000 clones, around 80% of them seen only once. Per germline, CDR1 LNHNV and CDR2 YYDKDF (reference sequence). The ends lost 7 bases at V and 2 bases at J; junction bases unmatched: 6. The CDR3 is 14 amino acids. The material sequenced was PBMCs. The chain has TRBV15 and TRBJ2-3; 7 nucleotides agree with TRBD1. This TCR came from a male donor in good health and CMV-seronegative. The CDR3 protein is CATKSDRATDTQYF. The CDR3 nucleotides are TGTGCCACCAAATCCGACAGGGCCACAGATACGCAGTATTTT.